These 17 T cell receptor beta chains share one sample of origin, sequenced in a study of blood T cell repertoires in COVID-19. Profiling relied on immunoSEQ multiplex PCR, and the TCRdb table lists in-frame clones only, not all of them. The sample holds around 140,000 clones, 80% to 90% seen once. Material for sequencing was peripheral blood. These receptors were collected from a man aged 18 to 29 with COVID-19, enrolled during active disease.

This chain connects TRBV7-8 to TRBJ1-5, with no clear D. The V and J ends lost 5 bases and 0 bases respectively, with 8 bases between them. Germline assignment: CDR1 SGHVS and CDR2 FQNEAQ. The CDR3 is made up of 14 amino acids. The CDR3 protein is CASSHRNSNQPQHF. CDR3 bases: TGTGCCAGCAGCCACAGAAATAGCAATCAGCCCCAGCATTTT.

The chain joins TRBV19 to TRBJ1-1; D remains ambiguous. CDR1 is LNHDA and CDR2 is SQIVND in the germline V gene (reference sequence). The V end lost 1 base, the J end lost 1 base, and 16 bases lay between the germline ends. The CDR3 has 17 residues. CDR3 nucleotides: TGTGCCAGTAGTATAGCTGGCAGTTTTCCTCCGAACACTGAAGCTTTCTTT. It encodes CASSIAGSFPPNTEAFF. Looking up the rest from reference TRBV19 and TRBJ1-1 gives the full variable domain: DGGITQSPKYLFRKEGQNVTLSCEQNLNHDAMYWYRQDPGQGLRLIYYSQIVNDFQKGDIAEGYSVSREKKESFPLTVTSAQKNPTAFYLCASSIAGSFPPNTEAFFGQGTRLTVV.

The V gene is TRBV4-3, the J gene TRBJ1-2, with 7 bases that match TRBD1. The CDR3 is made up of 14 amino acids. Germline V gene data show CDR1 as LGHNA and CDR2 as YSLEER. The V gene end was trimmed by 1 base and the J gene end by 7 bases; junction bases not matched to a gene: 6. The CDR3 nucleotides read TGCGCCAGCAGCCAAGGGGGCAGGGGGGCTGGCTACACCTTC. This encodes CASSQGGRGAGYTF.

The CDR3 sequence: CASSPLGLAGTDTQYF. The CDR3 nucleotides read TGTGCCAGCAGCCCGTTGGGACTAGCGGGCACAGATACGCAGTATTTT. The chain carries TRBV27 and TRBJ2-3; 11 bases align to TRBD2. There are 16 residues in the CDR3. CDR1 is MNHEY and CDR2 is SMNVEV in the germline V gene (reference sequence). The V gene end was trimmed by 6 bases and the J gene end by 1 base; junction bases not matched to a gene: 6.

This chain uses TRBV30 with TRBJ2-5, with TRBD1 matching over 8 bases. Losses at the gene ends were 1 base for V and 1 base for J; bases not matched to a gene: 2. The CDR3 spans 14 residues. The germline V gene has CDR1 GTSNPN and CDR2 SVGIG (reference sequence). CDR3 residues: CAWSEDRAQETQYF. The DNA for the CDR3 is TGTGCCTGGAGTGAGGACAGGGCCCAAGAGACCCAGTACTTC.

The chain combines TRBV28 with TRBJ2-2; possibly TRBD2 for D (6 bases). The V gene lost 4 bases and the J gene lost 0 bases, with 9 bases spanning the gap. The germline gives CDR1 MDHEN, CDR2 SYDVKM. The length of the CDR3 is 15 residues. The CDR3 sequence: CASSSWGANTGELFF. The DNA for the CDR3 is TGTGCCAGCAGTTCGTGGGGGGCGAACACCGGGGAGCTGTTTTTT. Full variable domain (missing parts from reference TRBV28 and TRBJ2-2): DVKVTQSSRYLVKRTGEKVFLECVQDMDHENMFWYRQDPGLGLRLIYFSYDVKMKEKGDIPEGYSVSREKKERFSLILESASTNQTSMYLCASSSWGANTGELFFGEGSRLTVL.

The table lists this clone with many counts. The chain joins TRBV5-1 to TRBJ1-2; a possible D gene is TRBD1 (6 bases). The V end lost 4 bases, the J end lost 4 bases, and 14 bases lay between the germline ends. CDR3 length equals 14 residues. CDR1 SGHRS and CDR2 YFSETQ come from the germline V gene. CDR3 DNA: TGCGCCAGCAGCGCCGAAGAGACAGGCTATGGCTACACCTTC. Protein sequence: CASSAEETGYGYTF.

Only one count was recorded for this clone. The rearrangement joins TRBV6-2 or TRBV6-3 to TRBJ2-7; 11 bases align to TRBD2. V dropped 2 bases and J dropped 4; count of bases not matched to a gene: 7. CDR3 length: 16 residues. The germline gives CDR1 MNHEY, CDR2 SVGEGT. The CDR3 nucleotides read TGTGCCAGCAGTTACGAGACTAGCGGGGATCCTTACGAGCAGTACTTC. Its translation: CASSYETSGDPYEQYF.

The chain combines TRBV11-2 with TRBJ2-5; D is perhaps TRBD1 (5 bases). Between the trimmed V and J ends, which lost 2 bases and 0 bases, there was a span of 7 bases. There are 14 residues in the CDR3. Looked up from germline, CDR1 is SGHAT and CDR2 is FQNNGV. CDR3 bases: TGTGCCAGCAGCTTATGGACACACCAAGAGACCCAGTACTTC. Amino acid sequence: CASSLWTHQETQYF.

This chain joins TRBV6-2 or TRBV6-3 and TRBJ2-5; TRBD2 agrees at 12 bases. Germline V CDR1 and CDR2: MNHEY, SVGEGT. Losses at the gene ends were 6 bases for V and 5 bases for J; bases not matched to a gene: 10. The CDR3 has 16 residues. CDR3 in DNA: TGTGCCAGCAGCACCGGGACTAGCGGGCGCCGGGAGACCCAGTACTTC. Translating gives CASSTGTSGRRETQYF.

CDR3 DNA: TGTGCCAGCAGCTTCGGGGAGGGCAGCAATCAGCCCCAGCATTTT. Encoded protein: CASSFGEGSNQPQHF. This chain uses TRBV5-6 with TRBJ1-5; D is ambiguous. The germline V gene has CDR1 SGHDT and CDR2 YYEEEE. The V gene lost 2 bases and the J gene lost 1 base, with 10 bases spanning the gap. The CDR3 contains 15 residues.

This clone came up a few times. V usage is TRBV4-3 and J usage is TRBJ2-7; 10 nucleotides align to TRBD2. V was pared by 4 bases and J by 4 bases, with 10 bases of the junction left unmatched. There are 16 residues in the CDR3. Germline CDR1 and CDR2: LGHNA and YSLEER. CDR3 nucleotides: TGCGCCAGCAGCCCCCAGGGTGGTAGCGGGAGGTACGAGCAGTACTTC. The encoded protein is CASSPQGGSGRYEQYF.

The chain uses TRBV28 and TRBJ2-7; 11 bases agree with TRBD2. Germline CDR1 is MDHEN and CDR2 is SYDVKM. V gave up 2 bases and J gave up 5 bases; unmatched junction bases: 5. The CDR3 runs to 15 residues. The CDR3 protein is CASSLLAGGLNEQYF. The CDR3 nucleotides are TGTGCCAGCAGTTTACTAGCGGGAGGTTTGAACGAGCAGTACTTC.

The chain uses TRBV3-1 (or the pseudogene TRBV3-2) and TRBJ2-2; D might be TRBD2 (6 bases). Trimming cost V 5 bases and J 5 bases, with 15 bases left between them. The CDR3 covers 15 residues. Germline-derived CDR1 and CDR2 are LGHDT and YNNKEL (reference sequence). CDR3 DNA: TGTGCCAGCAGCTTAGCCTTACGGGGGACCGGGGAGCTGTTTTTT. Residues: CASSLALRGTGELFF.

The CDR3 sequence is CASSPVGSGSPSYEQYF. The CDR3 DNA sequence: TGTGCCAGCAGTCCAGTGGGTAGCGGGAGCCCTTCCTACGAGCAGTACTTC. J is TRBJ2-7 and V is TRBV6-6; 9 nucleotides match TRBD2. CDR3 size: 17 residues. After removal of 5 bases from V and 1 base from J, the junction contained 12 bases not matched to a gene. Germline V lookup: CDR1 MNHNY, CDR2 SVGAGI (reference sequence).

This chain joins TRBV28 and TRBJ2-5; 7 bases align to TRBD1. V lost 7 bases, J lost 9 bases, and 14 bases stayed unmatched. This CDR3 contains 14 residues. Germline assignment: CDR1 MDHEN and CDR2 SYDVKM. CDR3 DNA sequence: TGTGCCAGCACCTCAGACAGGGTACATAGTGCCCAGTACTTC. Translation gives CASTSDRVHSAQYF.

This chain links TRBV20-1 with TRBJ2-2, with 10 bases matching TRBD2. CDR1 is DFQATT, CDR2 SNEGSKA, per germline (reference sequence). V lost 3 bases to trimming and J lost 2 bases; unmatched junction nucleotides: 3. The CDR3 contains 15 residues. This chain's CDR3 is CSASGLAENTGELFF. In DNA, the CDR3 is TGCAGTGCTAGTGGACTAGCGGAAAACACCGGGGAGCTGTTTTTT.